Each of the 5 T cell receptor beta chains below was sequenced from the same sample in a study of beta chain features in type 1 diabetes. Regarding the study as a whole: Type 1 diabetes patients had moderately but significantly shorter TCRB CDR3s in all four CD4+ subsets.

The antigens these receptors bind are not known. Expressed TCRB transcripts were sequenced, since all the RNA that had been isolated was reverse transcribed. Assay: immunoSEQ multiplex PCR; the TCRdb copy retains only in-frame clones and omits some. The repertoire holds around 44,000 clones, about 66% seen once, with 2% to 2.5% in the top ten. The source material was Tregs from blood. These receptors came from a young woman with type 1 diabetes.

This clone was observed a handful of times. The V gene is TRBV1, the J gene TRBJ1-5; TRBD1 was called by the table and not checked on the DNA. TRBV1 is a known pseudogene. The CDR3 consists of 12 residues. In nucleotides, the CDR3 is TGCACCAGCAGCAAACACAATCAGCCCCAGCATTTT. Translating it yields CTSSKHNQPQHF.

This clone occurred once. The J gene is TRBJ2-2, the V gene TRBV5-1; D unresolved. Trimming stripped 4 bases from V and 4 bases from J, with 17 bases between. This CDR3 contains 16 residues. The germline gives CDR1 SGHRS, CDR2 YFSETQ. In DNA, the CDR3 is TGCGCCAGCAGCCGTACCACAGAAGGCCTCACCGGGGAGCTGTTTTTT. Its translation: CASSRTTEGLTGELFF.

This chain links TRBV5-4 with TRBJ1-1; tentatively, D is TRBD1 (5 bases). Trimming pared 0 bases from V and 3 bases from J, leaving 12 bases between. The CDR3 has 15 residues. CDR1 is SGHNT, CDR2 YYREEE, per germline (reference sequence). The CDR3 DNA reads TGTGCCAGCAGCTTGGCTTCCAGGGCGGACACTGAAGCTTTCTTT. Translating gives CASSLASRADTEAFF.

This clone is categorized as medium-sized. The chain joins TRBV7-9 to TRBJ2-3; perhaps TRBD2 as D (5 bases). The V and J ends lost 1 base and 0 bases respectively, with 17 bases between them. CDR3 length equals 18 residues. Germline assignment: CDR1 SEHNR and CDR2 FQNEAQ (reference sequence). CDR3 sequence: CASSLELGFSSSTDTQYF. CDR3 nucleotides: TGTGCCAGCAGCTTAGAACTAGGGTTTTCCTCTAGCACAGATACGCAGTATTTT.

The V gene is TRBV15, the J gene TRBJ1-2; D ambiguous. The germline CDR1 and CDR2 sequences are LNHNV and YYDKDF (reference sequence). Trimming left V 0 bases short and J 5 bases short, with 10 bases between. This CDR3 comprises 14 residues. The DNA of the CDR3 is TGTGCCACCAGCAGAGATTACGGGAATTATGGCTACACCTTC. It is translated as CATSRDYGNYGYTF.